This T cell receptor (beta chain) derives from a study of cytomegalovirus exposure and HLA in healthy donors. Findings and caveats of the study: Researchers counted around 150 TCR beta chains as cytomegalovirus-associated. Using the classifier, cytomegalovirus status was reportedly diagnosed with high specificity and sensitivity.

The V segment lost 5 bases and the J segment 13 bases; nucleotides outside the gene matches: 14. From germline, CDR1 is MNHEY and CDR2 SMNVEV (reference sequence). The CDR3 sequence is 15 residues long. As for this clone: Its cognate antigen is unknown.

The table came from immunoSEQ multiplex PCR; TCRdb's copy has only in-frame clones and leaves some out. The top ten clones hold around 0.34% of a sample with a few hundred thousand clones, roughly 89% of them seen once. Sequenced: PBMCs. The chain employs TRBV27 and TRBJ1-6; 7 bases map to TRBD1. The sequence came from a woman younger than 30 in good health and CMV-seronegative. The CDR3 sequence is CASSPRGQGDLPLHF. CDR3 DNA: TGTGCCAGCAGTCCTAGGGGGCAGGGGGACCTTCCCCTCCACTTT.